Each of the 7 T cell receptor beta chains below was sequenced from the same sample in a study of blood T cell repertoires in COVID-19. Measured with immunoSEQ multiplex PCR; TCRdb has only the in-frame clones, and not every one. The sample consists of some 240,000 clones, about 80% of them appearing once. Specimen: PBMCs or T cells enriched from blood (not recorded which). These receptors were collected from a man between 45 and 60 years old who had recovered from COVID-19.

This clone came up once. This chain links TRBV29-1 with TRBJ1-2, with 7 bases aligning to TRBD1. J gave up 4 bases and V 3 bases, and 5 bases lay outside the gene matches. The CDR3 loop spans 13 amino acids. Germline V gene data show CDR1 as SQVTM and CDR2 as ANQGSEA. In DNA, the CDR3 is TGCAGCGTTGAGGAGGGGGCGGCCTATGGCTACACCTTC. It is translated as CSVEEGAAYGYTF.

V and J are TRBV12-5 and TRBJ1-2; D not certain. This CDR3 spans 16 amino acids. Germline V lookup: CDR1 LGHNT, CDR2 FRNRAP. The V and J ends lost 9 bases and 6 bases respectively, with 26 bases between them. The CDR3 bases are TGTGCTAGCCGAAGAGAGGTTTCGCGGGGAGTCGATGGCTACACCTTC. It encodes CASRREVSRGVDGYTF.

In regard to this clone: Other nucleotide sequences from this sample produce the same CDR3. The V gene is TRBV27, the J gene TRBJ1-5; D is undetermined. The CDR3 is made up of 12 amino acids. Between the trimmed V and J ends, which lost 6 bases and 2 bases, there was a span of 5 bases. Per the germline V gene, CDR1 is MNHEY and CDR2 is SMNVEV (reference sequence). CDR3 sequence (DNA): TGTGCCAGCAGGTCGGGCAATCAGCCCCAGCATTTT. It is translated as CASRSGNQPQHF.

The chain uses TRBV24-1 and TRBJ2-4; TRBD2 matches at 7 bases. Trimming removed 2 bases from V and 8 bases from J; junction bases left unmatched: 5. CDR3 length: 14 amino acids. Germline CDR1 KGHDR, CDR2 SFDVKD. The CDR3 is CATSDSSRGDIQYF. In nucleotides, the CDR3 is TGTGCCACCAGTGATTCTTCCCGGGGGGACATTCAGTACTTC.

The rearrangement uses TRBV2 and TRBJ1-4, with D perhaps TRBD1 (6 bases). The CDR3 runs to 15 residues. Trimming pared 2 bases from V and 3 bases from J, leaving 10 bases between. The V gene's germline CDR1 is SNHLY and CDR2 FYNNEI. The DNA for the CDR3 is TGTGCCAGCAGTGAACAGGGGACGCCTAATGAAAAACTGTTTTTT. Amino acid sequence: CASSEQGTPNEKLFF.

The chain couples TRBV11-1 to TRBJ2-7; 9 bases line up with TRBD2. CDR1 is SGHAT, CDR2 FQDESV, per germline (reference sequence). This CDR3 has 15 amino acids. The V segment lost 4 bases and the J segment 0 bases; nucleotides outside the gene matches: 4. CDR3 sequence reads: CASSSLAGASYEQYF. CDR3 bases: TGTGCCAGCAGCTCCTTAGCGGGAGCCTCCTACGAGCAGTACTTC.

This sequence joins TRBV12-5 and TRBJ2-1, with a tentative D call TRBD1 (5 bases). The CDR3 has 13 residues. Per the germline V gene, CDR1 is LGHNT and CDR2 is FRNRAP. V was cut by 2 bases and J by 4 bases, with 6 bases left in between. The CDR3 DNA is TGTGCTAGTGGTTTGACAGGTTACAATGAGCAGTTCTTC. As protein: CASGLTGYNEQFF.